The 6 T cell receptor beta chains below were found in one sample sequenced in a study of control samples from healthy donors and cancer patients. Sequencing was performed with immunoSEQ multiplex PCR; in TCRdb, only in-frame clones are kept and a portion is missing. The sample holds 80,000 or so clones; 94% are singletons and the top ten take around 6.4%. The sample taken for sequencing was blood. The receptor source for this set is a woman between 40 and 55 years old in good health.

The V gene is TRBV5-1, the J gene TRBJ1-1; no definite D call. The CDR3 loop spans 15 amino acids. Trimming pared 1 base from V and 3 bases from J, leaving 13 bases between. Germline-derived CDR1 and CDR2 are SGHRS and YFSETQ. Here the CDR3 reads CASSLSAVLDTEAFF. The CDR3 nucleotides are TGCGCCAGCAGCTTGTCGGCGGTTCTGGACACTGAAGCTTTCTTT.

This clone was detected a few times. The chain carries TRBV21-1 and TRBJ1-2. TRBV21-1 is a pseudogene. CDR3 size: 11 residues. CDR3 residues: CASSTVPGPTF. CDR3 sequence (DNA): TGTGCCAGCAGCACCGTCCCGGGACCCACCTTC.

V is TRBV27 and J is TRBJ2-3; D is unresolved. The germline V gene has CDR1 MNHEY and CDR2 SMNVEV (reference sequence). This CDR3 is built from 14 residues. Trimming left V 2 bases short and J 2 bases short, with 8 bases between. CDR3 amino acids: CASSLIQHTDTQYF. The CDR3 nucleotides read TGTGCCAGCAGTTTAATACAGCACACAGATACGCAGTATTTT.

This chain uses TRBV10-3 with TRBJ1-2; 9 bases agree with TRBD1. Germline V lookup: CDR1 ENHRY, CDR2 SYGVKD. Trimming took 6 bases from V and 3 from J; bases not matched to a gene: 11. The CDR3 sequence is 16 residues long. The CDR3 here is CAIRPGQGPGDYGYTF. In nucleotides, the CDR3 is TGTGCCATCAGGCCGGGACAGGGTCCAGGGGACTATGGCTACACCTTC.

This sequence joins TRBV7-2 and TRBJ2-5; 14 bases map to TRBD2. The CDR3 loop spans 16 amino acids. CDR1 SGHTA and CDR2 FQGNSA come from the germline V gene. Trimming cost V 5 bases and J 3 bases; bases outside gene matches: 5. CDR3 protein: CASSHPGLAGEETQYF. For the CDR3, the DNA is TGTGCCAGCAGCCATCCGGGACTAGCGGGGGAAGAGACCCAGTACTTC.

The gene calls are TRBV27 and TRBJ2-7, with 8 bases matching TRBD2. The CDR3 extends over 15 amino acids. J was trimmed by 2 bases and V by 5 bases; bases with no gene match: 8. From germline, CDR1 is MNHEY and CDR2 SMNVEV (reference sequence). This CDR3 reads CASSEGVAGPYEQYF. The CDR3 nucleotides read TGTGCCAGCAGTGAGGGGGTAGCGGGACCCTACGAGCAGTACTTC.